Presented here are 28 T cell receptor beta chains from one specimen sequenced in a study of CD8 T cells in ankylosing spondylitis. Study-level points and caveats: A TCR beta motif made of 7 to 9 highly homologous variants seemed typical of ankylosing spondylitis blood.

One entry per CDR3 protein, called by TCRdb with MiXCR from the 5' RACE reads. This table holds approximately 300,000 distinct CDR3 sequences, 8% found once. These TCRs' antigens remain unknown. Sample: blood, either unsorted or a sorted T cell fraction (not recorded which). These receptors were taken from a male donor with ankylosing spondylitis.

The chain employs TRBV5-1 and TRBJ2-3; TRBD1 might be the D (6 bases). Germline-derived CDR1 and CDR2 are SGHRS and YFSETQ. The CDR3 has 14 residues. The V end lost 4 bases, the J end lost 3 bases, and 12 bases lay between the germline ends. CDR3 bases: TGCGCCAGCAGCCTTACAGGGATGACAGATACGCAGTATTTT. Amino acid sequence: CASSLTGMTDTQYF.

The CDR3 coding sequence is TGTGCCAGCAGGTACAGGGAACGCGATCAGCCCCAGCATTTT. It encodes CASRYRERDQPQHF. The V gene is TRBV6-5, the J gene TRBJ1-5; TRBD1 might be the D (6 bases). The CDR3 runs to 14 residues. V dropped 6 bases and J dropped 5 bases, with 14 bases sitting between them. The germline CDR1 and CDR2 sequences are MNHEY and SVGAGI.

This clonotype has a count of ten or more. This chain links TRBV6-5 with TRBJ2-7; no clear D. CDR3 length: 12 residues. V lost 3 bases and J lost 3, with 6 bases in between. Looked up from germline, CDR1 is MNHEY and CDR2 is SVGAGI. The chain's CDR3 is CASSYPYYEQYF. As DNA, the CDR3 is TGTGCCAGCAGTTATCCTTACTACGAGCAGTACTTC.

Written as DNA, the CDR3 is TGTGCCAGCCGTCTAGCGGGAGAAACCTACGAGCAGTACTTC. Translating it yields CASRLAGETYEQYF. This rearrangement joins TRBV6-2 or TRBV6-3 to TRBJ2-7; 10 bases fit TRBD2. CDR3 length: 14 residues. With V trimmed by 8 bases and J by 2 bases, 6 bases remained unmatched. Germline V gene data show CDR1 as MNHEY and CDR2 as SVGEGT.

This clonotype has a handful of counts. The chain joins TRBV27 to TRBJ1-4; D ambiguous. CDR1 MNHEY and CDR2 SMNVEV come from the germline V gene (reference sequence). The CDR3 spans 15 residues. Trimming cost V 3 bases and J 8 bases, with 16 bases left between them. The CDR3 nucleotides are TGTGCCAGCAGTTTGTGGTCGGGAGGGCGGGAAAAACTGTTTTTT. Amino acid sequence: CASSLWSGGREKLFF.

This clonotype was seen a handful of times. The chain combines TRBV29-1 with TRBJ2-1, with a weak D call TRBD2 (5 bases). This CDR3 is built from 14 residues. CDR1 and CDR2 from the germline V gene are SQVTM and ANQGSEA. V lost 4 bases, J lost 0 bases, and 10 bases lay in between. This CDR3 reads CSVGSASSYNEQFF. CDR3 in DNA: TGCAGCGTTGGTAGCGCCAGCTCCTACAATGAGCAGTTCTTC.

There are a few counts of this clonotype. The chain recombines TRBV3-1 with TRBJ1-6; no firm D call. The CDR3 loop spans 13 amino acids. V shed 1 base and J shed 6 bases, with 4 bases lying between them. From germline, CDR1 is LGHDT and CDR2 YNNKEL (reference sequence). Written as DNA, the CDR3 is TGTGCCAGCAGCCAAGGTGCTAATTCACCCCTCCACTTT. This translates into CASSQGANSPLHF.

This clonotype was seen a few times. This chain's CDR3 is CASSRLDGQPQHF. The CDR3 nucleotides read TGTGCCAGCAGTAGACTGGACGGTCAGCCCCAGCATTTT. The chain couples TRBV6-6 to TRBJ1-5; D is uncertain. The CDR3 totals 13 residues. Germline lookup yields CDR1 MNHNY and CDR2 SVGAGI (reference sequence). The V and J ends lost 5 bases and 6 bases respectively, with 11 bases between them.

This clonotype was detected only a few times. The chain recombines TRBV5-6 with TRBJ2-3, with TRBD2 identical over 7 bases. Trimming at V came to 3 bases and at J to 5 bases, leaving 9 bases not matched to a gene. Germline CDR1 is SGHDT and CDR2 is YYEEEE. The CDR3 is made up of 15 amino acids. The CDR3 DNA reads TGTGCCAGCAGCTACTCTGCGGGAGAGATAGATACGCAGTATTTT. Amino acid sequence: CASSYSAGEIDTQYF.

The table lists this clonotype with many counts. The V call is TRBV12-3 or TRBV12-4, the J call TRBJ1-2; D is perhaps TRBD1 (5 bases). Trimming removed 8 bases at V and 2 bases at J, with 12 bases between. There are 13 residues in the CDR3. The CDR3 region has the DNA TGTGCCAGCCACAACAGGAACAACTATGGCTACACCTTC. Encoded protein: CASHNRNNYGYTF.

Only a few counts were recorded for this clonotype. The chain employs TRBV9 and TRBJ1-6; D is unresolved. From germline, CDR1 is SGDLS and CDR2 YYNGEE. The CDR3 length is 13 residues. Trimming cost V 6 bases and J 6 bases, with 10 bases left between them. CDR3 in DNA: TGTGCCAGCACCCAAGATCTTAATTCACCCCTCCACTTT. It is translated as CASTQDLNSPLHF.

This clonotype was picked up many times. This chain connects TRBV12-3 or TRBV12-4 to TRBJ2-7; D may be TRBD1 (5 bases). The CDR3 is made up of 15 amino acids. V was trimmed by 2 bases and J by 2 bases, leaving 13 bases between them. This CDR3 is CASSLRQGLTYEQYF. The DNA of the CDR3 is TGTGCCAGCAGTTTAAGGCAGGGCCTGACCTACGAGCAGTACTTC.

This clonotype has only a few counts. This chain joins TRBV7-6 and TRBJ2-7; possibly TRBD2 for D (5 bases). CDR1 SGHVS and CDR2 FNYEAQ come from the germline V gene. The CDR3 consists of 14 residues. V was clipped by 2 bases and J by 2 bases, with 10 bases between them. The CDR3 DNA reads as TGTGCCAGCAGCTTATCCGGGATGGCCTACGAGCAGTACTTC. It is translated as CASSLSGMAYEQYF. Full variable domain (missing parts from reference TRBV7-6 and TRBJ2-7): GAGVSQSPRYKVTKRGQDVALRCDPISGHVSLYWYRQALGQGPEFLTYFNYEAQQDKSGLPNDRFSAERPEGSISTLTIQRTEQRDSAMYRCASSLSGMAYEQYFGPGTRLTVT.

This clonotype showed up just once. The rearrangement uses TRBV6-1 and TRBJ2-7; TRBD1 or TRBD2 may be the D gene (6 bases each). Looked up from germline, CDR1 is MNHNS and CDR2 is SASEGT. V lost 8 bases and J lost 4, with 18 bases in between. This CDR3 contains 14 residues. The CDR3 bases are TGTGCCAGCCACCGGGGGCAGGAGGGGTACGAGCAGTACTTC. Translation: CASHRGQEGYEQYF.

The table lists this clonotype with a few counts. The genes are TRBV5-1 and TRBJ2-7, with D possibly TRBD1 on 6 matching bases. V shed 2 bases and J shed 6 bases, with 15 bases lying between them. The CDR3 totals 14 residues. Germline values: CDR1 SGHRS, CDR2 YFSETQ. The DNA for the CDR3 is TGCGCCAGCAGCTTTGGCAGGGGAGACTCCGAGCAGTACTTC. This codes for CASSFGRGDSEQYF.

Many counts were recorded for this clonotype. The V call is TRBV27, the J call TRBJ2-1, with 8 positions matching TRBD1. The CDR3 has 17 residues. Looked up from germline, CDR1 is MNHEY and CDR2 is SMNVEV (reference sequence). Trimming cost V 4 bases and J 8 bases; bases outside gene matches: 16. CDR3 bases: TGTGCCAGCAGTTCACACCCCGGACAGGGTGGATCTTATGAGCAGTTCTTC. Its protein product is CASSSHPGQGGSYEQFF.

This clonotype was found a few times. The J gene is TRBJ2-5, the V gene TRBV25-1, with TRBD1 matching over 9 bases. The CDR3 has 17 residues. The germline CDR1 and CDR2 sequences are MGHDK and SYGVNS. Trimming removed 5 bases from V and 5 bases from J; junction bases left unmatched: 15. The CDR3, as DNA: TGTGCCAGCAGTCACACTCCCGGGACAGGGTTTGTGGAGACCCAGTACTTC. Amino acids: CASSHTPGTGFVETQYF.

This clonotype has ten or more counts. The chain employs TRBV29-1 and TRBJ1-1; a weak D match, TRBD1 (6 bases). The V end lost 4 bases, the J end lost 2 bases, and 11 bases lay between the germline ends. CDR3 length equals 13 residues. Germline assignment: CDR1 SQVTM and CDR2 ANQGSEA. This chain's CDR3 is CSVVVTGNTEAFF. As DNA, the CDR3 is TGCAGCGTTGTTGTGACAGGAAACACTGAAGCTTTCTTT.

This clonotype was observed many times. This chain uses TRBV13 with TRBJ2-2; D remains unclear. Trimming cost V 6 bases and J 0 bases, with 5 bases left between them. Germline assignment: CDR1 PRHDT and CDR2 FYEKMQ (reference sequence). The CDR3 length is 13 residues. The CDR3 sequence: CASRDANTGELFF. Here the CDR3 DNA reads TGTGCCAGCAGAGACGCGAACACCGGGGAGCTGTTTTTT.

This clonotype was detected a few times. This chain uses TRBV5-1 with TRBJ2-6; possible D gene TRBD2, 5 bases. Germline V gene sequence: CDR1 SGHRS, CDR2 YFSETQ. Trimming removed 0 bases at V and 3 bases at J, with 13 bases between. This CDR3 is 17 amino acids long. The CDR3 DNA sequence: TGCGCCAGCAGCTTGGACGGGAACTCGGGTGGGGCCAACGTCCTGACTTTC. It translates to CASSLDGNSGGANVLTF.

This clonotype has ten or more counts. The V call is TRBV12-3 or TRBV12-4, the J call TRBJ1-2; D may be TRBD1 (6 bases). This CDR3 has 14 residues. Trimming pared 6 bases from V and 7 bases from J, leaving 18 bases between. CDR3 bases: TGTGCCAGCAGCCCGGGACAATCGAGGCCTGGCTACACCTTC. Amino acids: CASSPGQSRPGYTF.

This clonotype has just a few counts. The rearrangement links TRBV20-1 to TRBJ1-5; a weak D match, TRBD1 (5 bases). CDR3 length: 14 residues. The V and J ends lost 3 bases and 2 bases respectively, with 11 bases between them. Germline CDR1 and CDR2: DFQATT and SNEGSKA (reference sequence). The CDR3 DNA follows: TGCAGTGCTAGGACACAGACAGGCAATCAGCCCCAGCATTTT. Its protein product is CSARTQTGNQPQHF.

This clonotype was found many times. The chain combines TRBV7-9 with TRBJ1-5; 12 positions agree with TRBD1. The CDR3 is 17 amino acids. Germline trimming cut 1 base from V and 3 bases from J; bases unmatched to any gene: 4. The germline CDR1 and CDR2 sequences are SEHNR and FQNEAQ (reference sequence). The CDR3: CASSLGDRGPDNQPQHF. The CDR3 DNA reads TGTGCCAGCAGCTTAGGGGACAGGGGGCCCGACAATCAGCCCCAGCATTTT.

V usage is TRBV20-1 and J usage is TRBJ2-1; 14 bases agree with TRBD2. This CDR3 is 18 amino acids long. CDR1 is DFQATT, CDR2 SNEGSKA, per germline (reference sequence). The V segment lost 3 bases and the J segment 3 bases; nucleotides outside the gene matches: 10. CDR3 in amino acids: CSASGDRGLAGDYNEQFF. DNA of the CDR3: TGCAGTGCTAGCGGGGACAGGGGACTAGCGGGAGACTACAATGAGCAGTTCTTC.

In this sample, this clonotype turned up many times. The chain combines TRBV5-1 with TRBJ2-1, with TRBD2 identical over 11 bases. This CDR3 has 15 amino acids. V trimming: 3 bases; J trimming: 6 bases; junction bases outside the gene matches: 5. CDR1 and CDR2 from the germline V gene are SGHRS and YFSETQ. The CDR3 here is CASSYSGTSGNEQFF. As DNA, the CDR3 is TGCGCCAGCAGCTATTCCGGGACTAGCGGCAATGAGCAGTTCTTC.

The table lists this clonotype with a few counts. This chain joins TRBV12-3 or TRBV12-4 and TRBJ2-2; D might be TRBD1 (6 bases). The CDR3 spans 13 residues. V lost 4 bases, J lost 7 bases, and 10 bases lay in between. The CDR3 DNA reads as TGTGCCAGCAGTTCCCAGGGGTTCGGGGAGCTGTTTTTT. It specifies CASSSQGFGELFF.

This chain connects TRBV4-1 to TRBJ2-7, with TRBD2 matching over 8 bases. The CDR3 is 16 amino acids. Losses at the gene ends were 1 base for V and 6 bases for J; bases not matched to a gene: 11. Germline CDR1 is MGHRA and CDR2 is YSYEKL. The CDR3 region is CASSQAVLAGGGEQYF. The CDR3 region has the DNA TGCGCCAGCAGCCAAGCGGTACTCGCGGGAGGTGGCGAGCAGTACTTC.

The sample holds a few counts of this clonotype. The chain uses TRBV18 and TRBJ2-3, with D unresolved. The CDR3 is 16 amino acids. The V gene's germline CDR1 is KGHSH and CDR2 LQKENI. V was trimmed by 2 bases and J by 0 bases, leaving 12 bases between them. Here the CDR3 reads CASSPYGRSSTDTQYF. In DNA, the CDR3 is TGTGCCAGCTCACCATATGGACGGTCTAGCACAGATACGCAGTATTTT.